This entry is about one T cell receptor beta chain. The antigen is unknown. Profiling relied on immunoSEQ multiplex PCR, and the TCRdb table lists in-frame clones only, not all of them. Among roughly 200,000 clones listed, roughly 86% were seen once. The data derive from a study of cytomegalovirus exposure and HLA in healthy donors. Study outcomes and limitations: While the bulk of TCR sequences proved rare, some public TCRs turned up in many donors. TCR clusters originating in the first cohort tended to co-occur in the approximately 120 validation repertoires, according to a later analysis.

The approximately 120-subject validation cohort, separate from the roughly 700-subject first cohort, included the donors. Material for sequencing was PBMCs. This clonotype was sampled from a man younger than 45 in good health and CMV-seropositive.

CDR3 sequence reads: CAWSRLGGNQPQHF. The CDR3, as DNA: TGTGCCTGGAGTAGGCTCGGCGGCAATCAGCCCCAGCATTTT. The chain uses TRBV30 and TRBJ1-5; D is unclear. Germline V lookup: CDR1 GTSNPN, CDR2 SVGIG (reference sequence). This CDR3 spans 14 amino acids. V lost 2 bases to trimming and J lost 2 bases, with 10 bases between them.